Described below is a single T cell receptor beta chain sequence and its context. These data originate in a study of blood T cell repertoires in COVID-19. As for the study in general: From T cells, B-cell-depleted T cells, or PBMCs came the material, which was cDNA or gDNA.

CDR3 length equals 15 residues. Looked up from germline, CDR1 is SGHTA and CDR2 is FQGNSA. The junction had 1 base not matched to a gene; V was cut back by 1 base and J by 3 bases. Some clones are missing from TCRdb's copy, which holds only in-frame ones; the method was immunoSEQ multiplex PCR. The data show about 200,000 clones, with roughly 88% seen just once and approximately 5% held by the top ten. The sequencing sample was made of PBMCs or T cells enriched from blood (not recorded which). The sequence came from a man aged 35 to 55 with acute COVID-19. The rearrangement uses TRBV7-2 and TRBJ2-1; TRBD1 matches at 9 bases. The CDR3 is CASSLETGGYNEQFF. The CDR3 bases are TGTGCCAGCAGCTTAGAGACAGGGGGCTACAATGAGCAGTTCTTC.